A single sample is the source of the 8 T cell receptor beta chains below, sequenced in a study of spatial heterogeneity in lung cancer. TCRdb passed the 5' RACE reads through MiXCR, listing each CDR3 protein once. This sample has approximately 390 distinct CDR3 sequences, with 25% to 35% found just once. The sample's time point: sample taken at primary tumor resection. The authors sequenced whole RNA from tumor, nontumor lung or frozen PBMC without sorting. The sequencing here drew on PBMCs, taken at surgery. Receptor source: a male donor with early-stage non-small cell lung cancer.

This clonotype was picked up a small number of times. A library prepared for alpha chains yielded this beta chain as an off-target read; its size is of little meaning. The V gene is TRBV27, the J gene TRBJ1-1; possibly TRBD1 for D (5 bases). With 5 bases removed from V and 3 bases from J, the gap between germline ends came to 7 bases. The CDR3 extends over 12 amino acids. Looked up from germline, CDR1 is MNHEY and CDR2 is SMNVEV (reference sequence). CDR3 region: CASSEGHTEAFF. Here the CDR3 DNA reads TGTGCCAGCAGTGAGGGGCACACTGAAGCTTTCTTT.

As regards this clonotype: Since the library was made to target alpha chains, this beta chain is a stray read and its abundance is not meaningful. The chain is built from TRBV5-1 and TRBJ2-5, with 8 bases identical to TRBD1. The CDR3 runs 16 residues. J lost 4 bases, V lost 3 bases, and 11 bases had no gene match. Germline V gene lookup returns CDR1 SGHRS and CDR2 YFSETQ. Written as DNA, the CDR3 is TGCGCCAGCAGCTGGAACGATGGACAGGGTATAGAGACCCAGTACTTC. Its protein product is CASSWNDGQGIETQYF.

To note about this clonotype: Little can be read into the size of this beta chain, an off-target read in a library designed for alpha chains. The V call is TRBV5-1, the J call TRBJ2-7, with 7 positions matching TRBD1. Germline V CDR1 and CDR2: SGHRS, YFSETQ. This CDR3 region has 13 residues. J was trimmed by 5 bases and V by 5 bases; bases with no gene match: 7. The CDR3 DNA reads TGCGCCAGCAGTACTGACAGGGCGGACGAGCAGTACTTC. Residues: CASSTDRADEQYF.

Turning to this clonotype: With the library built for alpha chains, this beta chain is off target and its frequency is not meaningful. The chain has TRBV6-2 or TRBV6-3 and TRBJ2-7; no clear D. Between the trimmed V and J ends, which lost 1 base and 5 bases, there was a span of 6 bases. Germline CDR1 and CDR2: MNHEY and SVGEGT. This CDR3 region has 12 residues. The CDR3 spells CASSYFEDEQYF. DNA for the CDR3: TGTGCCAGCAGTTACTTTGAGGACGAGCAGTACTTC.

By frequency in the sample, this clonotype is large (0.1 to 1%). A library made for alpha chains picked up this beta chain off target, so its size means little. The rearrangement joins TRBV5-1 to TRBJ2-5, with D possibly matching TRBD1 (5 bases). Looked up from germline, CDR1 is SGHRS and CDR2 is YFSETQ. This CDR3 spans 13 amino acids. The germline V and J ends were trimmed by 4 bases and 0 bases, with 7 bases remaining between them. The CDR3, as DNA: TGCGCCAGCAGCCCGGACAACCAAGAGACCCAGTACTTC. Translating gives CASSPDNQETQYF.

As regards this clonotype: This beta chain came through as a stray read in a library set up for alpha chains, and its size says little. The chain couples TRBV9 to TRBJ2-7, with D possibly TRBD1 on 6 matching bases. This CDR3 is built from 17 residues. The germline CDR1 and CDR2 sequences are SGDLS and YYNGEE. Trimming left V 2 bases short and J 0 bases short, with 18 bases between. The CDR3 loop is CASSVSPQDSSSYEQYF. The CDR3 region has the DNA TGTGCCAGCAGCGTGTCTCCACAGGACAGCAGCTCCTACGAGCAGTACTTC. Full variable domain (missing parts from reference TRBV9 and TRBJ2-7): DSGVTQTPKHLITATGQRVTLRCSPRSGDLSVYWYQQSLDQGLQFLIQYYNGEERAKGNILERFSAQQFPDLHSELNLSSLELGDSALYFCASSVSPQDSSSYEQYFGPGTRLTVT.

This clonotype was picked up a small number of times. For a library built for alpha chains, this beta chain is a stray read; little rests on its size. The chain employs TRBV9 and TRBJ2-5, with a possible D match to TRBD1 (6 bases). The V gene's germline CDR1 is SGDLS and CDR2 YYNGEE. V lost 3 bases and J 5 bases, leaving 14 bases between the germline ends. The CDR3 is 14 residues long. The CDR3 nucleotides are TGTGCCAGCAGCGCCGAGGACAGATACGAGACCCAGTACTTC. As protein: CASSAEDRYETQYF.

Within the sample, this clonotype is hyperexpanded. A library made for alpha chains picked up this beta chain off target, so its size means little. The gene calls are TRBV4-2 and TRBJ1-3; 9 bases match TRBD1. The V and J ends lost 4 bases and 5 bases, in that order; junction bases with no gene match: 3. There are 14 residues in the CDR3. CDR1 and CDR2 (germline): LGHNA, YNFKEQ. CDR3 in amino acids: CASSPGQGRNTIYF. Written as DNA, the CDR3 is TGTGCCAGCAGCCCTGGACAGGGGAGAAACACCATATATTTT.